The 9 T cell receptor beta chains given below trace back to one sample, sequenced in a study of cytomegalovirus exposure and HLA in healthy donors. The study ran its PCR with 60 Vbeta and 13 Jbeta primers. The table came from immunoSEQ multiplex PCR; TCRdb's copy has only in-frame clones and leaves some out. Among 190,000 or so clones, 75% to 85% were seen once, and the ten largest hold over 5%. The specimen sequenced was PBMCs. The receptors were gathered from a woman in her fifties or sixties in good health and CMV-seropositive.

This clone was found once. The chain recombines TRBV28 with TRBJ1-1, with D uncertain. In germline, CDR1 is MDHEN, CDR2 SYDVKM. This CDR3 has 14 residues. V gave up 6 bases and J gave up 3 bases, with 14 bases separating them. This chain's CDR3 is CASSQRGPHTEAFF. In DNA, the CDR3 is TGTGCCAGCAGCCAAAGAGGGCCCCACACTGAAGCTTTCTTT.

This clone was seen only a few times. The chain uses TRBV7-9 and TRBJ2-3; the match to TRBD2 covers 9 bases. The ends lost 4 bases at V and 4 bases at J; junction bases unmatched: 15. The germline CDR1 and CDR2 sequences are SEHNR and FQNEAQ (reference sequence). The CDR3 length is 18 residues. In DNA, the CDR3 is TGTGCCAGCAGCTCCCTCTCACTTTGGCGGGGGGGAGCAGATACGCAGTATTTT. It codes for CASSSLSLWRGGADTQYF. The full variable domain, completed using reference TRBV7-9 and TRBJ2-3, is DTGVSQNPRHKITKRGQNVTFRCDPISEHNRLYWYRQTLGQGPEFLTYFQNEAQLEKSRLLSDRFSAERPKGSFSTLEIQRTEQGDSAMYLCASSSLSLWRGGADTQYFGPGTRLTVL.

The chain combines TRBV5-1 with TRBJ2-1; the match to TRBD1 covers 8 bases. The V segment lost 8 bases and the J segment 6 bases; nucleotides outside the gene matches: 10. Germline loops: CDR1 SGHRS, CDR2 YFSETQ. The CDR3 sequence is 14 residues long. In nucleotides, the CDR3 is TGCGCCAGTAATCCGGGACAGGACTTCAATGAGCAGTTCTTC. Translation gives CASNPGQDFNEQFF.

The CDR3 sequence: CASSWESSGNTIYF. The CDR3 region has the DNA TGTGCCAGTAGTTGGGAGAGCTCTGGAAACACCATATATTTT. The rearrangement uses TRBV19 and TRBJ1-3; D is unclear. The germline gives CDR1 LNHDA, CDR2 SQIVND (reference sequence). The CDR3 length is 14 residues. V shed 5 bases and J shed 0 bases, with 8 bases lying between them.

This clone appeared once. An end of the junction differs from the germline gene, which may be a read error. The genes are TRBV7-9 and TRBJ2-7, with 7 positions matching TRBD1. The CDR3 totals 14 residues. Looked up from germline, CDR1 is SEHNR and CDR2 is FQNEAQ (reference sequence). CDR3 sequence (DNA): TGTTCCAGCAGCACCTCCGTGACAGGGACCGAGCAGTACTTC. It translates to CSSSTSVTGTEQYF.

This clone appeared a few times. This chain joins TRBV7-6 and TRBJ2-5, with 7 bases that match TRBD1. CDR1 and CDR2 from the germline V gene are SGHVS and FNYEAQ. The CDR3 spans 14 residues. The V and J ends lost 2 bases and 2 bases, in that order; junction bases with no gene match: 2. CDR3: CASSLSGQQETQYF. The DNA of the CDR3 is TGTGCCAGCAGCTTATCGGGACAGCAAGAGACCCAGTACTTC.

The rearrangement uses TRBV5-1 and TRBJ2-7; a possible D gene is TRBD2 (6 bases). Germline values: CDR1 SGHRS, CDR2 YFSETQ. The V and J ends lost 2 bases and 0 bases respectively, with 9 bases between them. The CDR3 contains 14 residues. For the CDR3, the DNA is TGCGCCAGCAGCTTCGGCGGGACCTCCTACGAGCAGTACTTC. The encoded protein is CASSFGGTSYEQYF.

This clone was seen just once. The chain uses TRBV7-9 and TRBJ1-2, with TRBD1 matching over 7 bases. The trim removed 5 bases at V and 11 bases at J, leaving 11 bases unmatched. The CDR3 contains 13 residues. Germline values: CDR1 SEHNR, CDR2 FQNEAQ (reference sequence). For the CDR3, the DNA is TGTGCCAGCAGCCCGCTACAGGGGTGGACGTACACCTTC. Its protein product is CASSPLQGWTYTF.

For this clone: Other nucleotide sequences in the sample specify the same CDR3. As DNA, the CDR3 is TGTGCCAGCAGCTTGGGTAGCGGGGGTTTCTACGAGCAGTACTTC. Translation: CASSLGSGGFYEQYF. V and J are TRBV7-2 and TRBJ2-7, with 9 positions matching TRBD2. Germline V gives CDR1 SGHTA, CDR2 FQGNSA. The CDR3 runs to 15 residues. The V and J ends lost 3 bases and 3 bases, in that order; junction bases with no gene match: 6.